The 17 T cell receptor beta chains presented below share a single source sample, sequenced in a study of immune heterogeneity within non-small cell lung tumors. Bulk tumor genomic DNA was the template, and each sample received approximately 0.65 ug. Several far-apart biopsies were taken per primary tumor during surgery. Each patient presented with untreated, newly diagnosed non-small cell lung cancer and received curative surgery. The TCR beta CDR3 region underwent multiplex PCR amplification with 32 V and 13 J primers. TCRdb re-derived calls from the multiplex PCR reads in MiXCR, one entry per CDR3 protein. Here the sample spans over 9,000 distinct CDR3 sequences, about 25% being singletons. Sequencing was carried out using lung tumor tissue. The receptors were sampled from a man between 50 and 59 years old with non-small cell lung cancer.

This clonotype showed up many times. V and J are TRBV5-5 and TRBJ1-6; 8 bases align to TRBD1. CDR3 length: 14 amino acids. Germline V CDR1 and CDR2: SGHKS, YYEKEE (reference sequence). V was clipped by 7 bases and J by 7 bases; unmatched bases: 7. The CDR3 nucleotides are TGTGCCAGCGAACCGGGACAGGTCAATTCACCCCTCCACTTT. It yields the protein CASEPGQVNSPLHF.

As for this clonotype: A much larger clone lies a single base off, so this may be a read error. It is unclear where the CDR3 begins or ends on the DNA, so no DNA is shown, and the CDR3 is as TCRdb lists it. The CDR3 is CASSQVGSGAGGQPRHF. This rearrangement joins TRBV4-2 to TRBJ1-5; the table names TRBD1, a call not compared with the DNA. The germline V gene encodes CDR1 LGHNA and CDR2 YNFKEQ. The CDR3 length equals 17 residues, ends included.

In the case of this clonotype: A single base separates this from a much larger clone, so it may be a read error. Here the CDR3 reads CAISERDSYHEQFF. CDR3 sequence (DNA): TGTGCCATCAGTGAGCGGGACTCCTACCATGAGCAGTTCTTC. The chain combines TRBV10-3 with TRBJ2-1; a weak D match, TRBD2 (6 bases). This CDR3 comprises 14 residues. Germline values: CDR1 ENHRY, CDR2 SYGVKD.

This clonotype was counted at least ten times. This rearrangement joins TRBV29-1 to TRBJ1-3, with D possibly TRBD1 on 5 matching bases. The CDR3 is made up of 13 amino acids. Germline CDR1 is SQVTM and CDR2 is ANQGSEA. Trimming took 1 base from V and 4 from J, leaving 8 bases between them. In nucleotides, the CDR3 is TGCAGCGTTGAAGGAGGGGCAGGAAACACCATATATTTT. The encoded protein is CSVEGGAGNTIYF.

The rearrangement uses TRBV20-1 and TRBJ1-1; 7 bases fit TRBD1. The CDR3 extends over 14 amino acids. CDR1 is DFQATT and CDR2 is SNEGSKA in the germline V gene (reference sequence). V was clipped by 5 bases and J by 1 base; unmatched bases: 7. The CDR3 protein is CSAQQDRKNTEAFF. The CDR3 region has the DNA TGCAGTGCTCAACAGGACAGGAAGAACACTGAAGCTTTCTTT.

Of note for this clonotype: This could be a read error, since a much larger clone is one nucleotide away. The J gene is TRBJ1-6, the V gene TRBV19, with 11 bases lining up with TRBD1. J was trimmed by 8 bases and V by 8 bases; bases with no gene match: 8. Germline CDR1 reads LNHDA; CDR2 reads SQIVND (reference sequence). The CDR3 covers 15 residues. Here the CDR3 reads CASATDRGPYSPLHF. The DNA for the CDR3 is TGTGCCAGTGCAACGGACAGGGGGCCTTATTCACCCCTCCACTTT.

This clonotype was seen only a few times. This rearrangement joins TRBV3-1 to TRBJ1-6, with 7 bases lining up with TRBD1. This CDR3 spans 16 amino acids. Germline CDR1 LGHDT, CDR2 YNNKEL (reference sequence). The J segment lost 9 bases and the V segment lost 1 base, leaving 9 bases of the junction unmatched. The CDR3 reads CASSQVRGLGSSPLHF. CDR3 nucleotides: TGTGCCAGCAGCCAAGTAAGGGGGCTAGGTAGTTCACCCCTCCACTTT.

This clonotype was observed once. This sequence may be a read error, since a much larger clone differs from it by one base. The chain links TRBV7-2 to TRBJ1-1; the D is unclear. The germline CDR1 and CDR2 sequences are SGHTA and FQGNSA. The CDR3 spans 13 residues. Trimming shortened V by 6 bases and J by 5 bases, and 13 bases separated the two germline ends. The CDR3 DNA reads TGTGCCAGCAGGCCCGGGATTTTGACTGAAGCTTTCTTT. Translation gives CASRPGILTEAFF.

The chain couples TRBV10-2 to TRBJ1-6; D is perhaps TRBD1 (5 bases). CDR3 size: 14 residues. V was shortened by 5 bases and J by 8 bases, with 13 bases between the two germline ends. Germline loops: CDR1 WSHSY, CDR2 SAAADI. The DNA for the CDR3 is TGCGCCAGCAGTCGAGTGGGCAGGGATTCACCCCTCCACTTT. Translating it yields CASSRVGRDSPLHF.

The chain is built from TRBV3-1 and TRBJ1-2; 7 nucleotides agree with TRBD1. The CDR3 covers 14 residues. V lost 0 bases to trimming and J lost 5 bases; unmatched junction nucleotides: 3. Germline V gives CDR1 LGHDT, CDR2 YNNKEL (reference sequence). In DNA, the CDR3 is TGTGCCAGCAGCCAAGATCAGGGGGAATATGGCTACACCTTC. It specifies CASSQDQGEYGYTF.

The rearrangement joins TRBV7-2 to TRBJ1-1; D gene ambiguous. This CDR3 is 16 amino acids long. In germline, CDR1 is SGHTA, CDR2 FQGNSA. V was clipped by 0 bases and J by 1 base, with 12 bases between them. This chain's CDR3 is CASSLAGSVPNTEAFF. CDR3 bases: TGTGCCAGCAGCTTAGCGGGATCGGTACCGAACACTGAAGCTTTCTTT.

This clonotype has just a few counts. For the CDR3, the DNA is TGTGCCAGCAGCCAAACCGGGACTCTCTCCTACGAGCAGTACTTC. This encodes CASSQTGTLSYEQYF. The chain uses TRBV4-2 and TRBJ2-7, with a possible D match to TRBD2 (6 bases). This CDR3 contains 15 residues. V lost 2 bases and J lost 0, with 11 bases in between. Germline CDR1 LGHNA, CDR2 YNFKEQ.

At least ten counts were recorded for this clonotype. The chain is built from TRBV19 and TRBJ2-7; no clear D gene. Germline loops: CDR1 LNHDA, CDR2 SQIVND (reference sequence). V was clipped by 9 bases and J by 4 bases, with 7 bases between them. The CDR3 loop spans 10 amino acids. The CDR3, as DNA: TGTGCCAGGGAACCTTACGAGCAGTACTTC. Translation gives CAREPYEQYF.

The chain uses TRBV5-1 and TRBJ2-3, with D perhaps matching TRBD2 (5 bases). The germline V and J ends were trimmed by 5 bases and 4 bases, with 17 bases remaining between them. The CDR3 spans 15 residues. Germline V gives CDR1 SGHRS, CDR2 YFSETQ. Here the CDR3 reads CASSVVGSSADTQYF. Written as DNA, the CDR3 is TGCGCCAGCAGTGTAGTGGGAAGTAGCGCAGATACGCAGTATTTT.

Concerning this clonotype itself: Being one base from a much bigger clone, this may be a read error. The CDR3 DNA reads TGCGTCAGCAGCTTGGGGGGACAGACCTACAATGAGCAGTTCTTC. Encoded protein: CVSSLGGQTYNEQFF. This chain links TRBV5-1 with TRBJ2-1; D might be TRBD1 (7 bases). CDR3 size: 15 residues. CDR1 is SGHRS, CDR2 YFSETQ, per germline.

This clonotype is categorized as medium-sized (0.01 to 0.1%). The chain recombines TRBV28 with TRBJ1-5; 7 bases are a match to TRBD1. The V segment lost 10 bases and the J segment 1 base; nucleotides outside the gene matches: 7. This CDR3 has 14 residues. Germline CDR1 MDHEN, CDR2 SYDVKM. CDR3 sequence (DNA): TGTGCCATCAAGACAGGGTCCAGCAATCAGCCCCAGCATTTT. It translates to CAIKTGSSNQPQHF.

Turning to this clonotype: This may be a read error: a much more frequent sequence differs by one nucleotide. This chain joins TRBV3-1 and TRBJ2-7, with TRBD2 matching 8 bases. Germline V gene sequence: CDR1 LGHDT, CDR2 YNNKEL (reference sequence). CDR3 length: 16 residues. Germline trimming cut 4 bases from V and 0 bases from J; bases unmatched to any gene: 8. The CDR3 spells CASSPFRTSISYEQYF. CDR3 coding DNA: TGTGCCAGCAGCCCTTTTAGGACTAGCATCTCCTACGAGCAGTACTTC.